The 28 T cell receptor beta chains listed next were all sequenced from one sample in a study of graft-versus-host responses after intestinal transplantation (dated by TCRdb to about 2021). The time point label here, explained by the study, means: cells obtained before transplantation from donor or recipient. Library preparation employed the immunoSEQ multiplex PCR assay. TCRdb retrieved this table from immuneACCESS and kept in-frame rearrangements only. Not all clones are present; in checked studies, unresolved V genes account for under half, and no reason is known for the remainder. The sample table holds approximately 86,000 clones, of which approximately 90% were seen once. Clones ranked in the top ten supply about 0.4% of the sample. These TCRs are of unknown antigen specificity. The starting material was unstimulated CD8+ T cells sorted from spleen or lymph node cells, obtained before transplant. Source of these receptors: a human donor who was the organ donor for an intestinal transplant.

This chain uses TRBV13 with TRBJ1-1, with D possibly matching TRBD1 (5 bases). CDR1 is PRHDT and CDR2 is FYEKMQ in the germline V gene (reference sequence). This CDR3 region has 12 residues. Between the trimmed V and J ends, which lost 5 bases and 4 bases, there was a span of 8 bases. CDR3 in DNA: TGTGCCAGCAGCGGGGGGGGCACTGAAGCTTTCTTT. Protein product: CASSGGGTEAFF.

This chain joins TRBV9 and TRBJ2-1, with 10 positions matching TRBD2. There are 18 residues in the CDR3. From germline, CDR1 is SGDLS and CDR2 YYNGEE. V dropped 3 bases and J dropped 0; count of bases not matched to a gene: 9. The CDR3 loop is CASSGGASGGHSYNEQFF. The DNA for the CDR3 is TGTGCCAGCAGCGGGGGAGCTAGCGGGGGCCACTCCTACAATGAGCAGTTCTTC.

This clone was counted a single time. V usage is TRBV7-3 and J usage is TRBJ1-1, with 8 bases that match TRBD1. Per the germline V gene, CDR1 is SGHTA and CDR2 is FQGTGA. The CDR3 extends over 15 amino acids. J gave up 3 bases and V 9 bases, and 12 bases lay outside the gene matches. The CDR3 here is CARGDQGARDTEAFF. The CDR3 bases are TGTGCCAGGGGGGATCAGGGGGCCAGGGACACTGAAGCTTTCTTT.

The sample holds one count of this clone. The CDR3 bases are TGTGCCAGCTCTCCGGGGAGACGGACTGAAGCTTTCTTT. It yields the protein CASSPGRRTEAFF. The chain carries TRBV27 and TRBJ1-1, with D uncertain. This CDR3 is 13 amino acids long. The ends were cut back, 8 bases at V and 5 bases at J, with 15 bases in the middle. The germline gives CDR1 MNHEY, CDR2 SMNVEV (reference sequence).

On this clone itself: One end of the junction fails to match germline, which may point to a read error. Other DNA sequences from this sample encode an identical CDR3 as well. V gene TRBV4-1 combines with J gene TRBJ1-2; 7 bases line up with TRBD1. Germline V gives CDR1 MGHRA, CDR2 YSYEKL. This CDR3 spans 14 amino acids. The CDR3 DNA reads as TGCGCCAGCAGCCAAGGGGGACAGAACTATGGCTACACTTTC. This codes for CASSQGGQNYGYTF.

The chain is built from TRBV5-1 and TRBJ2-7; 10 bases fit TRBD1. V lost 3 bases to trimming and J lost 5 bases; unmatched junction nucleotides: 8. This CDR3 comprises 15 residues. Germline loops: CDR1 SGHRS, CDR2 YFSETQ. The CDR3 DNA reads TGCGCCAGCAGCTCTCCGGGACAGGGGTCCGACGAGCAGTACTTC. Residues: CASSSPGQGSDEQYF.

This clone showed up just once. The rearrangement uses TRBV28 and TRBJ1-2; 8 positions match TRBD1. This CDR3 has 18 amino acids. Germline V gene data show CDR1 as MDHEN and CDR2 as SYDVKM. After removal of 6 bases from V and 2 bases from J, the junction contained 17 bases not matched to a gene. Here the CDR3 DNA reads TGTGCCAGCAGCCCGCAAAATACCGGGACAGGAATAAACTATGGCTACACCTTC. This encodes CASSPQNTGTGINYGYTF.

V and J are TRBV4-3 and TRBJ2-2, with a tentative D call TRBD1 (6 bases). V lost 5 bases and J 1 base, leaving 14 bases between the germline ends. CDR3 length: 16 residues. CDR1 is LGHNA and CDR2 is YSLEER in the germline V gene. The CDR3: CASSLRTVMNTGELFF. The CDR3 coding sequence is TGCGCCAGCAGCTTACGGACAGTGATGAACACCGGGGAGCTGTTTTTT.

The chain uses TRBV7-9 and TRBJ1-2; D is possibly TRBD1 (5 bases). Germline loops: CDR1 SEHNR, CDR2 FQNEAQ (reference sequence). The CDR3 totals 13 residues. The V and J ends lost 5 bases and 1 base respectively, with 8 bases between them. CDR3 nucleotide sequence: TGTGCCAGCAGCGGCGGACATAACTATGGCTACACCTTC. It translates to CASSGGHNYGYTF.

The chain has TRBV5-5 and TRBJ1-5, with 7 bases that match TRBD1. CDR3 length: 15 amino acids. With V trimmed by 0 bases and J by 3 bases, 3 bases remained unmatched. From germline, CDR1 is SGHKS and CDR2 YYEKEE (reference sequence). CDR3 bases: TGTGCCAGCAGCTTGGAGGGGGCCTACAATCAGCCCCAGCATTTT. It codes for CASSLEGAYNQPQHF.

The chain couples TRBV19 to TRBJ1-1; a weak D match, TRBD1 (6 bases). Trimming pared 4 bases from V and 4 bases from J, leaving 13 bases between. In germline, CDR1 is LNHDA, CDR2 SQIVND (reference sequence). CDR3 length: 14 amino acids. This CDR3 is CASSTGTLLTEAFF. The CDR3 bases are TGTGCCAGTAGTACCGGGACACTTCTCACTGAAGCTTTCTTT.

The chain links TRBV5-1 to TRBJ1-2; perhaps TRBD1 as D (6 bases). V was pared by 0 bases and J by 13 bases, with 13 bases between. Germline V lookup: CDR1 SGHRS, CDR2 YFSETQ. The CDR3 contains 12 residues. CDR3: CASSLEGGPGTF. The DNA for the CDR3 is TGCGCCAGCAGCTTGGAGGGGGGGCCGGGCACCTTC.

The chain carries TRBV7-9 and TRBJ1-1; TRBD1 might be the D (5 bases). The V end lost 1 base, the J end lost 1 base, and 7 bases lay between the germline ends. This CDR3 contains 14 residues. Per germline, CDR1 SEHNR and CDR2 FQNEAQ (reference sequence). DNA of the CDR3: TGTGCCAGCAGCTTAGGGGGGGAGAACACTGAAGCTTTCTTT. Its protein is CASSLGGENTEAFF.

This chain links TRBV4-1 with TRBJ2-1; D gene ambiguous. The length of the CDR3 is 12 residues. Germline-derived CDR1 and CDR2 are MGHRA and YSYEKL. V was cut by 6 bases and J by 4 bases, with 7 bases left in between. The CDR3 is CASRHSYNEQFF. DNA of the CDR3: TGCGCCAGCAGACACAGTTACAATGAGCAGTTCTTC.

The V and J genes are TRBV5-1 and TRBJ2-1; 7 nucleotides line up with TRBD2. J was trimmed by 9 bases and V by 3 bases; bases with no gene match: 9. There are 14 residues in the CDR3. CDR1 is SGHRS and CDR2 is YFSETQ in the germline V gene. The chain's CDR3 is CASSSGGSIGEQFF. The CDR3 DNA is TGCGCCAGCAGCTCCGGGGGGTCGATAGGTGAGCAGTTCTTC.

The chain uses TRBV6-5 and TRBJ1-1; the D is unclear. Trimming left V 0 bases short and J 6 bases short, with 11 bases between. The CDR3 is 14 residues long. The V gene's germline CDR1 is MNHEY and CDR2 SVGAGI. DNA for the CDR3: TGTGCCAGCAGTTACTCGAACCGCGGCGCTGAAGCTTTCTTT. This codes for CASSYSNRGAEAFF.

This rearrangement joins TRBV7-3 to TRBJ1-6, with D possibly TRBD1 on 5 matching bases. V lost 10 bases, J lost 0 bases, and 16 bases lay in between. CDR1 is SGHTA, CDR2 FQGTGA, per germline. The CDR3 sequence is 16 residues long. The CDR3 region has the DNA TGTGCCATTGGGGGGGAGTACGGCTCCTATAATTCACCCCTCCACTTT. Its translation: CAIGGEYGSYNSPLHF.

The chain couples TRBV4-3 to TRBJ2-7, with D possibly matching TRBD1 (6 bases). CDR1 and CDR2 from the germline V gene are LGHNA and YSLEER. The CDR3 totals 17 residues. V lost 1 base and J lost 5, with 21 bases in between. CDR3 region: CASSQGHLLGAKDEQYF. Written as DNA, the CDR3 is TGCGCCAGCAGCCAAGGACATCTTCTGGGGGCAAAGGACGAGCAGTACTTC.

The CDR3 protein is CASQGRDRGSTEAFF. DNA of the CDR3: TGTGCCAGCCAGGGGCGGGACAGGGGGTCGACTGAAGCTTTCTTT. The rearrangement links TRBV28 to TRBJ1-1, with TRBD1 identical over 11 bases. Unmatched junction bases numbered 10, after V lost 8 bases and J lost 5 bases. From germline, CDR1 is MDHEN and CDR2 SYDVKM. This CDR3 contains 15 residues. Full variable domain (missing parts from reference TRBV28 and TRBJ1-1): DVKVTQSSRYLVKRTGEKVFLECVQDMDHENMFWYRQDPGLGLRLIYFSYDVKMKEKGDIPEGYSVSREKKERFSLILESASTNQTSMYLCASQGRDRGSTEAFFGQGTRLTVV.

This clone is a singleton in its sample. The chain employs TRBV4-1 and TRBJ2-7; D is unclear. This CDR3 is built from 13 residues. V was pared by 5 bases and J by 3 bases, with 11 bases between. Germline CDR1 is MGHRA and CDR2 is YSYEKL. The CDR3 coding sequence is TGCGCCAGCAGCTATTTACATGGCTACGAGCAGTACTTC. Protein: CASSYLHGYEQYF.

V gene TRBV6-1 combines with J gene TRBJ1-5; D perhaps matches TRBD1 (5 bases). V was clipped by 6 bases and J by 1 base, with 13 bases between them. Germline V lookup: CDR1 MNHNS, CDR2 SASEGT. There are 15 residues in the CDR3. The CDR3, as DNA: TGTGCCAGCAGACTGGACACGATCAGCAATCAGCCCCAGCATTTT. Its protein product is CASRLDTISNQPQHF.

Of note for this clone: One end of the junction is discordant with germline, which a read error may explain. The rearrangement uses TRBV7-9 and TRBJ1-2, with 7 bases that match TRBD1. This CDR3 has 12 residues. Germline lookup yields CDR1 SEHNR and CDR2 FQNEAQ (reference sequence). The CDR3 spells CASRISGGGYSF. The CDR3 DNA reads TGTGCCAGCAGAATCTCAGGGGGAGGCTACTCCTTC.

The chain employs TRBV7-2 and TRBJ2-3; 7 positions agree with TRBD1. The length of the CDR3 is 15 residues. CDR1 SGHTA and CDR2 FQGNSA come from the germline V gene. The ends lost 5 bases at V and 1 base at J; junction bases unmatched: 6. CDR3 protein: CASSPRTGGTDTQYF. DNA for the CDR3: TGTGCCAGCAGCCCCCGGACAGGAGGCACAGATACGCAGTATTTT. The variable domain in full, completed from reference TRBV7-2 and TRBJ2-3, reads GAGVSQSPSNKVTEKGKDVELRCDPISGHTALYWYRQSLGQGLEFLIYFQGNSAPDKSGLPSDRFSAERTGGSVSTLTIQRTQQEDSAVYLCASSPRTGGTDTQYFGPGTRLTVL.

The V gene is TRBV19, the J gene TRBJ2-2; D might be TRBD2 (6 bases). Trimming took 7 bases from V and 8 from J, leaving 23 bases between them. There are 16 residues in the CDR3. The germline gives CDR1 LNHDA, CDR2 SQIVND (reference sequence). In DNA form, the CDR3 reads TGTGCCAGTAACCCCGAAACAACTAGCCTAGATGGGGAGCTGTTTTTT. Its translation is CASNPETTSLDGELFF. Based on the CDR3 plus reference TRBV19 and TRBJ2-2, the full variable domain is DGGITQSPKYLFRKEGQNVTLSCEQNLNHDAMYWYRQDPGQGLRLIYYSQIVNDFQKGDIAEGYSVSREKKESFPLTVTSAQKNPTAFYLCASNPETTSLDGELFFGEGSRLTVL.

V usage is TRBV7-6 and J usage is TRBJ2-7; D is perhaps TRBD2 (6 bases). Trimming stripped 6 bases from V and 4 bases from J, with 19 bases between. Germline CDR1 and CDR2: SGHVS and FNYEAQ. The CDR3 length is 15 residues. The CDR3 here is CASSSEGGEPYEQYF. The CDR3, as DNA: TGTGCCAGCAGTAGCGAAGGAGGGGAGCCTTACGAGCAGTACTTC.

The chain links TRBV4-3 to TRBJ2-3; D might be TRBD1 (5 bases). Germline lookup yields CDR1 LGHNA and CDR2 YSLEER. V lost 3 bases, J lost 3 bases, and 13 bases lay in between. CDR3 length: 15 residues. The CDR3 nucleotides are TGCGCCAGCAGCCAGACGAGAAAGGGGACAGATACGCAGTATTTT. Amino acids: CASSQTRKGTDTQYF.

The V and J genes are TRBV5-1 and TRBJ2-7; 7 bases agree with TRBD1. Trimming removed 3 bases from V and 5 bases from J; junction bases left unmatched: 5. There are 13 residues in the CDR3. CDR1 is SGHRS, CDR2 YFSETQ, per germline. The CDR3 DNA reads TGCGCCAGCAGCTCGACAGGGTTTCACGAGCAGTACTTC. Translating gives CASSSTGFHEQYF.

The CDR3 here is CASSQDSTASGGRQQFF. Here the CDR3 DNA reads TGCGCCAGCAGCCAAGATTCCACGGCTAGCGGGGGCCGACAGCAGTTCTTC. This chain joins TRBV4-1 and TRBJ2-1, with TRBD2 matching over 10 bases. This CDR3 comprises 17 residues. J lost 11 bases, V lost 0 bases, and 13 bases had no gene match. From germline, CDR1 is MGHRA and CDR2 YSYEKL.